The 14 T cell receptor beta chains below were found in one sample sequenced in a study of Ad26.COV2.S vaccination and SARS-CoV-2 variants. Assay used: immunoSEQ multiplex PCR; TCRdb lists only in-frame clones, some missing. The table records 40,000 to 55,000 clones, 83% of them present only once. The starting material was peripheral blood, obtained after recovery from COVID-19. Receptor source: a human donor who had recovered from COVID-19.

The chain joins TRBV21-1 to TRBJ2-5; TRBD1, as called in the table, went unchecked against the DNA. TRBV21-1 is classified as a pseudogene. This CDR3 contains 16 residues. As DNA, the CDR3 is TGTGCCAGCAGCTCTGCAGGACAGGGGGCAGGAGAGACCCAGTACTTC. Its translation: CASSSAGQGAGETQYF.

This clone was observed once. This rearrangement joins TRBV6-1 to TRBJ2-7, with 8 bases aligning to TRBD2. V shed 3 bases, J shed 6 bases, and the junction held 1 base outside the gene matches. CDR3 length equals 12 residues. CDR1 is MNHNS and CDR2 is SASEGT in the germline V gene. The CDR3 DNA follows: TGTGCCAGCAGTGAGCGGGGGGTCGAGCAGTACTTC. Encoded protein: CASSERGVEQYF.

This clone was seen a single time. This chain joins TRBV27 and TRBJ2-6, with 10 bases fitting TRBD2. The CDR3 is 19 amino acids. Per the germline V gene, CDR1 is MNHEY and CDR2 is SMNVEV (reference sequence). Germline trimming cut 5 bases from V and 0 bases from J; bases unmatched to any gene: 10. In DNA form, the CDR3 reads TGTGCCAGCAGTCCCTTAGCGGGAGGCCTAAGCTCTGGGGCCAACGTCCTGACTTTC. This translates into CASSPLAGGLSSGANVLTF.

The chain has TRBV23-1 and TRBJ2-7; D perhaps matches TRBD2 (6 bases). TRBV23-1 is an ORF; its function is uncertain. This CDR3 spans 16 amino acids. V lost 3 bases to trimming and J lost 2 bases, with 17 bases between them. The chain's CDR3 is CASSQLRVGGTYEQYF. As DNA, the CDR3 is TGCGCCAGCAGTCAGTTAAGGGTTGGGGGGACCTACGAGCAGTACTTC.

The chain combines TRBV7-9 with TRBJ2-3, with a tentative D call TRBD2 (5 bases). Germline loops: CDR1 SEHNR, CDR2 FQNEAQ (reference sequence). The V end lost 2 bases, the J end lost 1 base, and 10 bases lay between the germline ends. The CDR3 loop spans 15 amino acids. DNA for the CDR3: TGTGCCAGCAGCTTAACTAGTTGGGGCACAGATACGCAGTATTTT. Translated: CASSLTSWGTDTQYF.

V is TRBV7-9 and J is TRBJ1-2, with D perhaps matching TRBD1 (6 bases). Trimming pared 0 bases from V and 9 bases from J, leaving 17 bases between. The CDR3 extends over 15 amino acids. Germline CDR1 SEHNR, CDR2 FQNEAQ (reference sequence). CDR3 amino acids: CASSLAEAGVASYTF. CDR3 nucleotide sequence: TGTGCCAGCAGCTTAGCTGAGGCAGGGGTGGCAAGCTACACCTTC.

The chain carries TRBV11-1 and TRBJ1-1; a weak D match, TRBD1 (5 bases). Germline CDR1 SGHAT, CDR2 FQDESV (reference sequence). CDR3 length: 14 residues. V lost 5 bases and J 1 base, leaving 11 bases between the germline ends. CDR3 nucleotides: TGTGCCAGCAGCCCAGGGAGGGGGAACACTGAAGCTTTCTTT. Its protein product is CASSPGRGNTEAFF.

The genes are TRBV10-1 and TRBJ2-3; TRBD2 matches at 16 bases. The CDR3 length is 16 residues. Germline V CDR1 and CDR2: WNHNN, SYGVQD (reference sequence). The J segment lost 5 bases and the V segment lost 6 bases, leaving 5 bases of the junction unmatched. The CDR3 spells CASSGTSGGAGDTQYF. CDR3 in DNA: TGCGCCAGCAGCGGGACTAGCGGGGGGGCAGGAGATACGCAGTATTTT.

Written as DNA, the CDR3 is TGTGCCAGCTCACCCCCGAAGGGGTCCTACAATGAGCAGTTCTTC. Translation: CASSPPKGSYNEQFF. This sequence joins TRBV18 and TRBJ2-1; a possible D gene is TRBD1 (5 bases). The germline CDR1 and CDR2 sequences are KGHSH and LQKENI. The CDR3 consists of 15 residues. V lost 3 bases to trimming and J lost 1 base, with 10 bases between them.

The rearrangement links TRBV11-2 to TRBJ1-5; a weak D match, TRBD1 (6 bases). The CDR3 extends over 15 amino acids. Germline V gives CDR1 SGHAT, CDR2 FQNNGV. The ends were cut back, 3 bases at V and 4 bases at J, with 13 bases in the middle. The CDR3 nucleotides are TGTGCCAGCAGCTTTTTTTCAGGGGATAATCAGCCCCAGCATTTT. Translating gives CASSFFSGDNQPQHF.

This rearrangement joins TRBV5-1 to TRBJ2-5, with 10 positions matching TRBD1. Germline values: CDR1 SGHRS, CDR2 YFSETQ. J was trimmed by 7 bases and V by 0 bases; bases with no gene match: 6. This CDR3 spans 15 amino acids. The CDR3 region has the DNA TGCGCCAGCAGCTTGGATGGGACAGGGGAGGGGACCCAGTACTTC. Its protein product is CASSLDGTGEGTQYF. Full variable domain (missing parts from reference TRBV5-1 and TRBJ2-5): KAGVTQTPRYLIKTRGQQVTLSCSPISGHRSVSWYQQTPGQGLQFLFEYFSETQRNKGNFPGRFSGRQFSNSRSEMNVSTLELGDSALYLCASSLDGTGEGTQYFGPGTRLLVL.

V and J are TRBV2 and TRBJ1-5, with D possibly matching TRBD1 (5 bases). With 5 bases removed from V and 0 bases from J, the gap between germline ends came to 14 bases. Per the germline V gene, CDR1 is SNHLY and CDR2 is FYNNEI. The CDR3 runs to 16 residues. CDR3 sequence reads: CASSSMGVGSNQPQHF. The CDR3 DNA reads as TGTGCCAGCAGTTCTATGGGGGTCGGTAGCAATCAGCCCCAGCATTTT. The full variable domain, completed using reference TRBV2 and TRBJ1-5, is EPEVTQTPSHQVTQMGQEVILRCVPISNHLYFYWYRQILGQKVEFLVSFYNNEISEKSEIFDDQFSVERPDGSNFTLKIRSTKLEDSAMYFCASSSMGVGSNQPQHFGDGTRLSIL.

The chain links TRBV18 to TRBJ2-6; 9 nucleotides line up with TRBD1. CDR1 and CDR2 (germline): KGHSH, LQKENI. V gave up 2 bases and J gave up 0 bases; unmatched junction bases: 2. The CDR3 length is 17 residues. As DNA, the CDR3 is TGTGCCAGCTCACCAGGGACAGGGACCTCTGGGGCCAACGTCCTGACTTTC. This gives the protein CASSPGTGTSGANVLTF. Supplemented by reference TRBV18 and TRBJ2-6, the full variable domain reads NAGVMQNPRHLVRRRGQEARLRCSPMKGHSHVYWYRQLPEEGLKFMVYLQKENIIDESGMPKERFSAEFPKEGPSILRIQQVVRGDSAAYFCASSPGTGTSGANVLTFGAGSRLTVL.

The chain combines TRBV9 with TRBJ1-3; unclear D gene. The V gene's germline CDR1 is SGDLS and CDR2 YYNGEE. Trimming cost V 0 bases and J 2 bases, with 9 bases left between them. This CDR3 has 15 residues. DNA of the CDR3: TGTGCCAGCAGCGTAGCCTCGGGAGCTGGAAACACCATATATTTT. Amino acid sequence: CASSVASGAGNTIYF.